The subject of this entry is one TCR beta chain. Its antigen is undetermined. The CDR3 is 16 amino acids. Germline-derived CDR1 and CDR2 are LGHNA and YSLEER. Trimming removed 4 bases from V and 0 bases from J, with 13 bases in between. This specimen comes from a study of response to subunit inactivated influenza vaccine. Findings and limits, study-wide: Each seasonal flu vaccination may recruit only limited new T cells, authors suggested.

TCRdb reprocessed the RT-PCR reads via MiXCR and lists one record per CDR3 protein. The sample includes hundreds of thousands of distinct CDR3 sequences, about 18% of them seen just once. The sequence derives from a man aged 45 to 65 who received an inactivated influenza vaccine. The sample in question was PBMCs from blood, obtained 4 to 6 days after vaccination. The chain combines TRBV4-3 with TRBJ2-1; D ambiguous. The CDR3 spells CASSPQGLVSYNEQFF. The CDR3 DNA reads as TGCGCCAGCAGCCCCCAAGGGTTAGTCTCCTACAATGAGCAGTTCTTC.